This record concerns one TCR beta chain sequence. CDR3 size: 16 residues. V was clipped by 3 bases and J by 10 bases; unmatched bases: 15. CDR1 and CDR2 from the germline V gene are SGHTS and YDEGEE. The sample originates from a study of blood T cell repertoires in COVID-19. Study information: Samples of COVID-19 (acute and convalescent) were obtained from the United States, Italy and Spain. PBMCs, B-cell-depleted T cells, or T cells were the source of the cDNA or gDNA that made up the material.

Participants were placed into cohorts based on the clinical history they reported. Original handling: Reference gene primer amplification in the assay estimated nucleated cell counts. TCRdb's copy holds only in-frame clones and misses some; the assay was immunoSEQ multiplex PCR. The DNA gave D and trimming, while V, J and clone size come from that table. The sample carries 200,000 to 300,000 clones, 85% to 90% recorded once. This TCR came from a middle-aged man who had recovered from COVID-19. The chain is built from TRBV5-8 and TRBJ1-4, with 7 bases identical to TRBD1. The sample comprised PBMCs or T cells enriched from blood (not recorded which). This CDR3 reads CASSSGNTGQRRKLFF. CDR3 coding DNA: TGTGCCAGCAGCTCAGGAAACACGGGACAGCGGCGAAAACTGTTTTTT.